The 24 T cell receptor beta chains below were found in one sample sequenced in a study of blood T cells in healthy people across ages. The second PCR ran about 6 to 12 cycles with a sample-barcoded 5' primer and J-beta primers. TCRdb re-called the 5' RACE reads with MiXCR, one entry per CDR3 protein. Counted here are under 1,000,000 distinct CDR3 sequences, about 47% occurring once; the ten biggest clones make up around 18%. Sequenced: blood. The receptors derive from a man older than 75 in good health.

This clonotype was recorded a few times. V is TRBV20-1 and J is TRBJ2-1; 9 positions match TRBD2. This CDR3 has 14 residues. V lost 1 base and J lost 9; bases outside the gene matches: 7. The germline V gene has CDR1 DFQATT and CDR2 SNEGSKA (reference sequence). CDR3 amino acids: CSARGSSGSGEQFF. The CDR3 region has the DNA TGCAGTGCTAGAGGGAGTAGCGGGAGCGGTGAGCAGTTCTTC.

This chain uses TRBV20-1 with TRBJ2-1; the match to TRBD2 covers 9 bases. This CDR3 is 16 amino acids long. V shed 0 bases, J shed 7 bases, and the junction held 10 bases outside the gene matches. In germline, CDR1 is DFQATT, CDR2 SNEGSKA (reference sequence). In DNA, the CDR3 is TGCAGTGCTAGAGATCCACTAGCGGGCGGTAAAAATGAGCAGTTCTTC. Protein product: CSARDPLAGGKNEQFF.

The V call is TRBV4-1, the J call TRBJ2-6; D is ambiguous. The CDR3 runs to 15 residues. Deletions cut 2 bases from V and 0 bases from J, with 5 bases between. Germline assignment: CDR1 MGHRA and CDR2 YSYEKL. This CDR3 reads CASSQTDSGANVLTF. DNA for the CDR3: TGCGCCAGCAGCCAAACGGACTCTGGGGCCAACGTCCTGACTTTC.

The gene calls are TRBV10-3 and TRBJ2-2; D might be TRBD2 (6 bases). The CDR3 contains 15 residues. V lost 7 bases and J lost 7, with 19 bases in between. Germline CDR1 ENHRY, CDR2 SYGVKD. The CDR3 spells CAITRAASVDGELFF. As DNA, the CDR3 is TGTGCCATCACTCGCGCGGCTAGCGTCGACGGGGAGCTGTTTTTT.

V usage is TRBV20-1 and J usage is TRBJ2-1; the match to TRBD2 covers 16 bases. The assigned J gene may be wrong: the sequence end matches TRBJ2-7 better. In germline, CDR1 is DFQATT, CDR2 SNEGSKA (reference sequence). The CDR3 has 17 amino acids. CDR3 region: CSAKAGTSGRDYNEQYF. CDR3 in DNA: TGCAGTGCTAAAGCTGGGACTAGCGGGAGGGATTACAATGAGCAGTACTTC.

The chain links TRBV10-3 to TRBJ2-5; 9 nucleotides match TRBD2. This CDR3 is 16 amino acids long. The ends lost 0 bases at V and 11 bases at J; junction bases unmatched: 13. The V gene's germline CDR1 is ENHRY and CDR2 SYGVKD. The CDR3 protein is CAISESGLASGNEQYF. CDR3 DNA sequence: TGTGCCATCAGTGAGTCAGGACTAGCGTCCGGCAATGAGCAGTACTTC.

This rearrangement joins TRBV9 to TRBJ1-1, with no clear D. Germline V gene data show CDR1 as SGDLS and CDR2 as YYNGEE. V was shortened by 4 bases and J by 6 bases, with 13 bases between the two germline ends. This CDR3 has 13 amino acids. DNA of the CDR3: TGTGCCAGCAGCCCCTTTTCCGGGCCTGAAGCTTTCTTT. It yields the protein CASSPFSGPEAFF.

The chain is built from TRBV14 and TRBJ1-2; 8 nucleotides align to TRBD1. The J segment lost 2 bases and the V segment lost 5 bases, leaving 4 bases of the junction unmatched. The CDR3 covers 14 residues. Germline V CDR1 and CDR2: SGHDN, FVKESK. Here the CDR3 reads CASSRQGINYGYTF. CDR3 nucleotide sequence: TGTGCCAGCAGCAGACAGGGGATAAACTATGGCTACACCTTC.

This clonotype was counted a single time. A junction end diverges from the germline sequence, so it may reflect a read error. V is TRBV27 and J is TRBJ2-7, with D unresolved. The CDR3 has 13 residues. Germline loops: CDR1 MNHEY, CDR2 SMNVEV (reference sequence). CDR3 sequence reads: CACRLNPSYEQYF. The CDR3, as DNA: TGTGCCTGCAGATTAAATCCCTCCTACGAGCAGTACTTC.

This clonotype has just a few counts. V gene TRBV27 combines with J gene TRBJ2-7; 12 positions agree with TRBD1. Germline CDR1 MNHEY, CDR2 SMNVEV (reference sequence). The trim removed 5 bases at V and 7 bases at J, leaving 9 bases unmatched. The CDR3 is made up of 15 amino acids. The DNA for the CDR3 is TGTGCCAGCAGTCCGGGACAGGGGGCCTTTGGTGAGCAGTACTTC. Translated, it gives CASSPGQGAFGEQYF.

The chain carries TRBV6-5 and TRBJ2-7; D is unclear. Trimming removed 4 bases from V and 3 bases from J, with 16 bases in between. Germline CDR1 and CDR2: MNHEY and SVGAGI. The CDR3 contains 15 residues. DNA of the CDR3: TGTGCCAGCAGTTCGACTTACCGAGGATACTACGAGCAGTACTTC. Protein sequence: CASSSTYRGYYEQYF.

The chain couples TRBV6-1 to TRBJ2-3; 11 bases line up with TRBD2. The germline V gene encodes CDR1 MNHNS and CDR2 SASEGT. The CDR3 runs 17 residues. With 6 bases clipped from V and 3 bases from J, the junction kept 11 bases outside the gene matches. The CDR3 bases are TGTGCCAGCAGGCCTAGCGGGGGGAGACCGGGAACAGATACGCAGTATTTT. The encoded protein is CASRPSGGRPGTDTQYF.

The chain couples TRBV24-1 to TRBJ1-5; TRBD1 is a possible D gene (6 bases). This CDR3 comprises 15 residues. Germline V gives CDR1 KGHDR, CDR2 SFDVKD. V lost 4 bases and J 4 bases, leaving 13 bases between the germline ends. The CDR3 bases are TGTGCCACCAGTGACACAGGGACCCCGAATCAGCCCCAGCATTTT. Translating gives CATSDTGTPNQPQHF.

This clonotype appeared many times. The chain joins TRBV7-2 to TRBJ2-1, with 7 bases aligning to TRBD2. This CDR3 spans 15 amino acids. Looked up from germline, CDR1 is SGHTA and CDR2 is FQGNSA. The J segment lost 7 bases and the V segment lost 5 bases, leaving 11 bases of the junction unmatched. CDR3 in amino acids: CASSPEAGLWNEQFF. CDR3 bases: TGTGCCAGCAGCCCAGAAGCGGGACTATGGAATGAGCAGTTCTTC. The variable domain in full, completed from reference TRBV7-2 and TRBJ2-1, reads GAGVSQSPSNKVTEKGKDVELRCDPISGHTALYWYRQSLGQGLEFLIYFQGNSAPDKSGLPSDRFSAERTGGSVSTLTIQRTQQEDSAVYLCASSPEAGLWNEQFFGPGTRLTVL.

V usage is TRBV20-1 and J usage is TRBJ2-5, with D tentatively TRBD1 (5 bases). Per the germline V gene, CDR1 is DFQATT and CDR2 is SNEGSKA (reference sequence). Deletions cut 3 bases from V and 11 bases from J, with 22 bases between. The CDR3 has 14 amino acids. The DNA for the CDR3 is TGCAGTGCTAGGGACCTAGGGGTCGTCGGTGAGCAGTACTTC. It translates to CSARDLGVVGEQYF.

This clonotype came up a few times. The chain links TRBV7-2 to TRBJ2-3; no firm D call. Trimming left V 1 base short and J 2 bases short, with 7 bases between. The CDR3 spans 14 residues. Germline V gives CDR1 SGHTA, CDR2 FQGNSA. The CDR3: CASSLVVSTDTQYF. The CDR3 nucleotides read TGTGCCAGCAGCTTAGTGGTCTCCACAGATACGCAGTATTTT.

This clonotype was counted at least ten times. The V and J genes are TRBV6-5 and TRBJ2-7; 9 bases fit TRBD2. J lost 5 bases, V lost 2 bases, and 4 bases had no gene match. This CDR3 is 14 amino acids long. Germline V gene data show CDR1 as MNHEY and CDR2 as SVGAGI. The CDR3 here is CASSYTASGNEQYF. Here the CDR3 DNA reads TGTGCCAGCAGTTACACGGCTAGCGGGAACGAGCAGTACTTC.

The rearrangement uses TRBV9 and TRBJ1-2; TRBD1 might be the D (6 bases). V was trimmed by 4 bases and J by 8 bases, leaving 15 bases between them. Germline loops: CDR1 SGDLS, CDR2 YYNGEE. The CDR3 has 13 amino acids. The CDR3 DNA reads TGTGCCAGCAGCCTCATGGGGGCCGGGGGCTACACCTTC. Its protein is CASSLMGAGGYTF. Based on the CDR3 plus reference TRBV9 and TRBJ1-2, the full variable domain is DSGVTQTPKHLITATGQRVTLRCSPRSGDLSVYWYQQSLDQGLQFLIQYYNGEERAKGNILERFSAQQFPDLHSELNLSSLELGDSALYFCASSLMGAGGYTFGSGTRLTVV.

The gene calls are TRBV29-1 and TRBJ2-3; 12 nucleotides align to TRBD2. V trimming: 8 bases; J trimming: 3 bases; junction bases outside the gene matches: 12. The CDR3 has 16 amino acids. CDR1 is SQVTM, CDR2 ANQGSEA, per germline. The CDR3 region has the DNA TGCAGCTTTTTTTACTCCGGGACTAGCGGGACAGATACGCAGTATTTT. It translates to CSFFYSGTSGTDTQYF.

This clonotype has a count of ten or more. The V call is TRBV15, the J call TRBJ1-2; a weak D match, TRBD1 (5 bases). There are 15 residues in the CDR3. Germline V gives CDR1 LNHNV, CDR2 YYDKDF (reference sequence). The V end was cut by 0 bases, the J end by 6 bases, with 14 bases between. CDR3 region: CATSRDTAQGDGYTF. Written as DNA, the CDR3 is TGTGCCACCAGCAGAGATACCGCCCAGGGCGATGGCTACACCTTC.

There are a few counts of this clonotype. This chain uses TRBV11-2 with TRBJ2-5; D uncertain. Trimming took off 2 bases at V and 8 bases at J, with 18 bases between the two ends. Germline values: CDR1 SGHAT, CDR2 FQNNGV. The CDR3 totals 15 residues. The CDR3 bases are TGTGCCAGCAGCTTATCCGGGTCCGTCGGATCAACCCAGTACTTC. Protein: CASSLSGSVGSTQYF.

There are a few counts of this clonotype. This chain connects TRBV3-1 to TRBJ1-5; the D is unclear. Trimming removed 0 bases from V and 3 bases from J, with 3 bases in between. The CDR3 runs 13 residues. Germline loops: CDR1 LGHDT, CDR2 YNNKEL (reference sequence). The DNA of the CDR3 is TGTGCCAGCAGCCAAGATGTCAATCAGCCCCAGCATTTT. This encodes CASSQDVNQPQHF.

The sample holds many counts of this clonotype. A much larger clone differs by one base, so this may be a read error. The chain combines TRBV29-1 with TRBJ2-7; 8 bases align to TRBD2. With V trimmed by 8 bases and J by 10 bases, 16 bases remained unmatched. The CDR3 is made up of 13 amino acids. The germline CDR1 and CDR2 sequences are SQVTM and ANQGSEA. DNA of the CDR3: TGCAGCATCGTCCGAGCGGGAGTCCCTGATCAGTACTTC. Its protein is CSIVRAGVPDQYF.

The rearrangement joins TRBV2 to TRBJ2-3, with 10 positions matching TRBD2. The CDR3 length is 18 residues. CDR1 and CDR2 (germline): SNHLY, FYNNEI. V was pared by 6 bases and J by 3 bases, with 15 bases of the junction left unmatched. In DNA form, the CDR3 reads TGTGCCAGCAGGGAGATAGGGGCTAGCGGGGGCCTAACAGATACGCAGTATTTT. Translating gives CASREIGASGGLTDTQYF.